This T cell receptor (beta chain) was identified during a study of shared clonotypes between healthy human individuals. A remark on this clone: What it recognizes is unknown.

Study-wide points: Across subsets, estimated richness was generally greater for naive than for memory populations.

The deep-level immunoSEQ assay was used. The repertoire was sequenced with immunoSEQ multiplex PCR; TCRdb's copy has only in-frame clones and lacks some. This sample has about 1.5 million clones; around 98% occur once, and the top ten carry about 0.45%. Per the germline V gene, CDR1 is LGHNA and CDR2 is YSLEER. CDR3 size: 14 residues. V lost 0 bases and J 7 bases, leaving 10 bases between the germline ends. The rearrangement links TRBV4-3 to TRBJ2-1, with a possible D match to TRBD2 (6 bases). The sequencing input was naive CD4+ T cells sorted from blood. Subset given: CD45RA+ positively selected. The receptor was derived from a man younger than 40 in good health. The CDR3 loop is CASSQDTGLNEQFF. In nucleotides, the CDR3 is TGCGCCAGCAGCCAAGATACGGGACTTAATGAGCAGTTCTTC.